Sequencing of this T cell receptor beta chain was carried out in a study of cytomegalovirus exposure and HLA in healthy donors. Findings of the study overall: TCR beta sequences reportedly predicted the HLA-A and HLA-B alleles of most subjects accurately.

The PCR had 60 Vbeta and 13 Jbeta primers. Data came from immunoSEQ multiplex PCR; TCRdb stores just in-frame clones and leaves some out. In the table there are roughly 34,000 clones, 75% to 85% of which are singletons. Concerning this clone: What it recognizes is unknown.

The V gene lost 2 bases and the J gene lost 1 base, with 8 bases spanning the gap. CDR3 length: 14 amino acids. Germline V gene lookup returns CDR1 MNHNY and CDR2 SVGAGI (reference sequence). The specimen sequenced was PBMCs. The chain has TRBV6-6 and TRBJ2-5; D uncertain. This sequence was found in a male donor in good health and CMV-seronegative. Written as DNA, the CDR3 is TGTGCCAGCAGTTACCCAGGATCCCAAGAGACCCAGTACTTC. It is translated as CASSYPGSQETQYF.